The 25 T cell receptor beta chains listed next were all sequenced from one sample in a study of long-term antiretroviral therapy in people with HIV. The assay used was immunoSEQ (version v3.0), run at survey level. Repertoires were generated with immunoSEQ multiplex PCR, while TCRdb's copy carries only in-frame clones and drops some. The data contain about 24,000 clones, approximately 80% of them singletons. Specimen: unsorted PBMCs, collected 4.2 to 4.5 years after starting antiretroviral therapy. These TCRs come from a man between 25 and 39 years old with HIV.

About this clone: An end of the junction differs from the germline gene, which may be a read error. The rearrangement joins TRBV7-9 to TRBJ2-5, with 9 bases matching TRBD2. Germline assignment: CDR1 SEHNR and CDR2 FQNEAQ (reference sequence). CDR3 length: 11 residues. The CDR3 is CASSLGTSDHF. The CDR3, as DNA: TGTGCCAGCAGCTTAGGGACTAGCGACCACTTC.

The CDR3 nucleotides read TGTGCCAGCAGCTCCGGACAGACCTTCGCCGAGCAGTACTTC. Translated, it gives CASSSGQTFAEQYF. The chain links TRBV2 to TRBJ2-7; a possible D gene is TRBD1 (6 bases). The CDR3 has 14 amino acids. V lost 6 bases and J 6 bases, leaving 18 bases between the germline ends. Germline V gives CDR1 SNHLY, CDR2 FYNNEI. The full variable domain, completed using reference TRBV2 and TRBJ2-7, is EPEVTQTPSHQVTQMGQEVILRCVPISNHLYFYWYRQILGQKVEFLVSFYNNEISEKSEIFDDQFSVERPDGSNFTLKIRSTKLEDSAMYFCASSSGQTFAEQYFGPGTRLTVT.

J is TRBJ2-7 and V is TRBV5-6; D uncertain. Trimming took 4 bases from V and 3 from J, leaving 8 bases between them. The CDR3 totals 12 residues. The V gene's germline CDR1 is SGHDT and CDR2 YYEEEE. Here the CDR3 reads CASSLGYYEQYF. The CDR3 region has the DNA TGTGCCAGCAGCCTCGGTTACTACGAGCAGTACTTC.

The chain recombines TRBV7-2 with TRBJ1-5; 8 bases align to TRBD1. With 1 base clipped from V and 2 bases from J, the junction kept 7 bases outside the gene matches. CDR1 and CDR2 from the germline V gene are SGHTA and FQGNSA. This CDR3 is built from 17 residues. The CDR3 bases are TGTGCCAGCAGCTTAGGGACAGGGTTTAGTGGCAATCAGCCCCAGCATTTT. Amino acids: CASSLGTGFSGNQPQHF. Variable domain in full (rest from reference TRBV7-2 and TRBJ1-5): GAGVSQSPSNKVTEKGKDVELRCDPISGHTALYWYRQSLGQGLEFLIYFQGNSAPDKSGLPSDRFSAERTGGSVSTLTIQRTQQEDSAVYLCASSLGTGFSGNQPQHFGDGTRLSIL.

The CDR3 sequence: CASSSSRGDPETQYF. In DNA, the CDR3 is TGTGCCAGCAGCTCCTCGCGGGGGGACCCCGAGACCCAGTACTTC. This chain links TRBV7-2 with TRBJ2-5; 8 bases fit TRBD2. The germline gives CDR1 SGHTA, CDR2 FQGNSA. Trimming at V came to 4 bases and at J to 5 bases, leaving 9 bases not matched to a gene. CDR3 length equals 15 residues.

This clone was observed a single time. CDR3 region: CASSGPGHYEQYF. The CDR3 DNA reads as TGTGCCAGCAGCGGTCCGGGGCACTACGAGCAGTACTTC. The gene calls are TRBV7-9 and TRBJ2-5; D assignment may be TRBD1 or TRBD2 (5 bases each). The J call is in doubt because the DNA end fits TRBJ2-7 better. This CDR3 comprises 13 residues. Germline V lookup: CDR1 SEHNR, CDR2 FQNEAQ (reference sequence).

The chain employs TRBV5-1 and TRBJ1-1; D call uncertain. Trimming left V 0 bases short and J 5 bases short, with 17 bases between. Germline lookup yields CDR1 SGHRS and CDR2 YFSETQ. The CDR3 consists of 16 residues. CDR3 protein: CASSLGASRFATEAFF. The DNA for the CDR3 is TGCGCCAGCAGCTTGGGAGCGTCGCGGTTCGCGACTGAAGCTTTCTTT.

The V and J genes are TRBV7-9 and TRBJ1-2; 10 nucleotides line up with TRBD1. Trimming at V came to 5 bases and at J to 8 bases, leaving 11 bases not matched to a gene. This CDR3 has 15 residues. The germline CDR1 and CDR2 sequences are SEHNR and FQNEAQ (reference sequence). The CDR3 nucleotides read TGTGCCAGCAGCAACAGGGACAGGGGAAAGGAAGGCTACACCTTC. Translated, it gives CASSNRDRGKEGYTF.

The rearrangement links TRBV7-8 to TRBJ2-2; TRBD2 matches at 10 bases. The J segment lost 6 bases and the V segment lost 4 bases, leaving 14 bases of the junction unmatched. The CDR3 consists of 18 residues. The germline gives CDR1 SGHVS, CDR2 FQNEAQ. Here the CDR3 reads CASSSRVKREGRSGELFF. The CDR3 DNA is TGTGCCAGCAGCTCTAGAGTAAAGCGGGAGGGCCGGTCCGGGGAGCTGTTTTTT.

The DNA for the CDR3 is TGTGCCAGCAGCTTCGGGACAACCACCGGGGAGCTGTTTTTT. It translates to CASSFGTTTGELFF. The chain recombines TRBV5-6 with TRBJ2-2; D is perhaps TRBD1 (6 bases). Per germline, CDR1 SGHDT and CDR2 YYEEEE. The CDR3 loop spans 14 amino acids. V was trimmed by 2 bases and J by 4 bases, leaving 9 bases between them.

V usage is TRBV30 and J usage is TRBJ2-1; the match to TRBD1 covers 11 bases. This CDR3 contains 15 residues. V lost 2 bases to trimming and J lost 4 bases; unmatched junction nucleotides: 4. Looked up from germline, CDR1 is GTSNPN and CDR2 is SVGIG (reference sequence). This CDR3 is CAWSRDRGTYNEQFF. In DNA, the CDR3 is TGTGCCTGGAGTAGGGACAGGGGGACTTACAATGAGCAGTTCTTC. Variable domain in full (rest from reference TRBV30 and TRBJ2-1): SQTIHQWPATLVQPVGSPLSLECTVEGTSNPNLYWYRQAAGRGLQLLFYSVGIGQISSEVPQNLSASRPQDRQFILSSKKLLLSDSGFYLCAWSRDRGTYNEQFFGPGTRLTVL.

The gene calls are TRBV7-9 and TRBJ1-2; D ambiguous. V gave up 9 bases and J gave up 4 bases, with 9 bases separating them. Germline V gene lookup returns CDR1 SEHNR and CDR2 FQNEAQ (reference sequence). The CDR3 runs 11 residues. CDR3 amino acids: CASPEGYGYTF. CDR3 coding DNA: TGTGCCAGTCCTGAAGGCTATGGCTACACCTTC.

The CDR3 coding sequence is TGTGCCAGCCGCTCGGCAGGGATTGGGAACGAGCAGTACTTC. Translated, it gives CASRSAGIGNEQYF. The chain is built from TRBV11-2 and TRBJ2-7; possible D gene TRBD1, 5 bases. CDR1 SGHAT and CDR2 FQNNGV come from the germline V gene. V dropped 8 bases and J dropped 5 bases, with 19 bases sitting between them. The CDR3 contains 14 residues. The whole variable domain, filled in from reference TRBV11-2 and TRBJ2-7, reads EAGVAQSPRYKIIEKRQSVAFWCNPISGHATLYWYQQILGQGPKLLIQFQNNGVVDDSQLPKDRFSAERLKGVDSTLKIQPAKLEDSAVYLCASRSAGIGNEQYFGPGTRLTVT.

The CDR3: CASGGDYNEQFF. The CDR3 DNA sequence: TGCGCCAGCGGAGGTGACTACAATGAGCAGTTCTTC. The chain joins TRBV5-1 to TRBJ2-1; the D gene is possibly TRBD2 (5 bases). The CDR3 covers 12 residues. The germline V and J ends were trimmed by 7 bases and 3 bases, with 8 bases remaining between them. Per germline, CDR1 SGHRS and CDR2 YFSETQ. Using reference TRBV5-1 and TRBJ2-1 for the parts outside the CDR3, the full variable domain is KAGVTQTPRYLIKTRGQQVTLSCSPISGHRSVSWYQQTPGQGLQFLFEYFSETQRNKGNFPGRFSGRQFSNSRSEMNVSTLELGDSALYLCASGGDYNEQFFGPGTRLTVL.

CDR3 sequence (DNA): TGTGCCTGGAGTAGCAGCGGAGCCTACGAGCAGTACTTC. It codes for CAWSSSGAYEQYF. The chain recombines TRBV30 with TRBJ2-7; perhaps TRBD2 as D (5 bases). The V gene's germline CDR1 is GTSNPN and CDR2 SVGIG (reference sequence). This CDR3 is 13 amino acids long. With 2 bases removed from V and 2 bases from J, the gap between germline ends came to 10 bases.

This clone was detected once. The V and J genes are TRBV10-3 and TRBJ2-2; 10 nucleotides agree with TRBD1. This CDR3 comprises 16 residues. In germline, CDR1 is ENHRY, CDR2 SYGVKD. The V gene end was trimmed by 6 bases and the J gene end by 3 bases; junction bases not matched to a gene: 7. CDR3 nucleotide sequence: TGTGCCATCAGCTTATCGGGACAGGGGTACACCGGGGAGCTGTTTTTT. As protein: CAISLSGQGYTGELFF.

The chain combines TRBV19 with TRBJ2-1; D not certain. Germline CDR1 is LNHDA and CDR2 is SQIVND (reference sequence). This CDR3 region has 14 residues. V was clipped by 0 bases and J by 3 bases, with 6 bases between them. CDR3 DNA sequence: TGTGCCAGTAGTATAGATGACCGCTACAATGAGCAGTTCTTC. This sequence encodes CASSIDDRYNEQFF.

For the CDR3, the DNA is TGTGCAAGTCGCTTTGGTTACTCCTACAATGAGCAGTTCTTC. Encoded protein: CASRFGYSYNEQFF. This chain connects TRBV12-2 to TRBJ2-1. TRBV12-2 is an annotated pseudogene. This CDR3 has 14 residues.

This rearrangement joins TRBV2 to TRBJ2-7, with TRBD2 matching over 8 bases. The CDR3 contains 12 residues. The V gene's germline CDR1 is SNHLY and CDR2 FYNNEI. J lost 9 bases, V lost 3 bases, and 4 bases had no gene match. The CDR3 DNA sequence: TGTGCCAGCAGTGAGCGGGGGGATGGGCAGTACTTC. Translation: CASSERGDGQYF.

The rearrangement uses TRBV1 and TRBJ2-7. TRBV1 is a known pseudogene. The CDR3 loop spans 15 amino acids. The CDR3: CTSSQGGPSAYEQYF. Written as DNA, the CDR3 is TGCACCAGCAGCCAAGGGGGACCCTCAGCCTACGAGCAGTACTTC.

This chain connects TRBV6-5 to TRBJ2-2, with 8 bases that match TRBD1. V shed 6 bases, J shed 5 bases, and the junction held 8 bases outside the gene matches. The CDR3 consists of 15 residues. Germline CDR1 reads MNHEY; CDR2 reads SVGAGI. In DNA form, the CDR3 reads TGTGCCAGCAGCATAACAGGGGGTGGTACCGGGGAGCTGTTTTTT. As protein: CASSITGGGTGELFF.

The V call is TRBV4-1, the J call TRBJ2-1, with 12 bases matching TRBD2. The CDR3 sequence is 18 residues long. Unmatched junction bases numbered 4, after V lost 0 bases and J lost 1 base. Germline-derived CDR1 and CDR2 are MGHRA and YSYEKL. CDR3: CASSQDALAGGSYNEQFF. CDR3 DNA: TGCGCCAGCAGCCAAGATGCACTAGCGGGGGGATCCTACAATGAGCAGTTCTTC.

The rearrangement joins TRBV5-1 to TRBJ1-3; D is unclear. The ends were cut back, 4 bases at V and 9 bases at J, with 29 bases in the middle. In germline, CDR1 is SGHRS, CDR2 YFSETQ. The length of the CDR3 is 18 residues. Here the CDR3 DNA reads TGCGCCAGCAGCGACCCCCCCACTCTCCAGGTTCCGGCGGCCACCATATATTTT. Protein sequence: CASSDPPTLQVPAATIYF.

Only one count was recorded for this clone. The rearrangement links TRBV4-2 to TRBJ2-7; 8 nucleotides align to TRBD1. CDR3 length: 16 amino acids. Trimming took 0 bases from V and 2 from J; bases not matched to a gene: 6. Germline V gene lookup returns CDR1 LGHNA and CDR2 YNFKEQ. CDR3 DNA sequence: TGTGCCAGCAGCCAAGAGGGTACACAGGGGGCCTACGAGCAGTACTTC. Its protein product is CASSQEGTQGAYEQYF.

The chain has TRBV7-2 and TRBJ2-3, with D maybe TRBD2 (6 bases). Trimming left V 6 bases short and J 6 bases short, with 13 bases between. CDR1 and CDR2 from the germline V gene are SGHTA and FQGNSA. CDR3 length equals 13 residues. CDR3 coding DNA: TGTGCCAGCAGTCTGGGAGGTGCGGATACGCAGTATTTT. It is translated as CASSLGGADTQYF.